Shown below are 4 T cell receptor beta chains from a single sample sequenced in a study of cytomegalovirus exposure and HLA in healthy donors. With 60 Vbeta and 13 Jbeta primers, the PCR was carried out. Assay: immunoSEQ multiplex PCR; the TCRdb copy retains only in-frame clones and omits some. The sample holds 180,000 or so clones; 77% are singletons and the top ten take around 1.5%. Sequencing used PBMCs. The receptors shown here come from a man younger than 30 in good health and CMV-seronegative.

The chain recombines TRBV18 with TRBJ2-1, with 11 bases identical to TRBD2. CDR1 and CDR2 (germline): KGHSH, LQKENI. The CDR3 consists of 17 residues. The V segment lost 0 bases and the J segment 4 bases; nucleotides outside the gene matches: 5. The CDR3 loop reads CASSPPTSGSKYNEQFF. The CDR3 region has the DNA TGTGCCAGCTCACCACCTACTAGCGGGAGTAAATACAATGAGCAGTTCTTC.

The J gene is TRBJ2-3, the V gene TRBV9, with 11 bases that match TRBD2. Germline CDR1 and CDR2: SGDLS and YYNGEE. The junction had 5 bases not matched to a gene; V was cut back by 1 base and J by 4 bases. This CDR3 has 16 residues. The CDR3 spells CASSVLSGGAADTQYF. The CDR3 DNA reads TGTGCCAGCAGCGTACTTAGCGGGGGGGCCGCAGATACGCAGTATTTT.

This chain joins TRBV7-8 and TRBJ2-5, with TRBD2 matching over 7 bases. Losses at the gene ends were 1 base for V and 1 base for J; bases not matched to a gene: 6. The germline V gene encodes CDR1 SGHVS and CDR2 FQNEAQ. This CDR3 has 16 residues. CDR3 sequence reads: CASSLVVSGAQETQYF. The CDR3 region has the DNA TGTGCCAGCAGCTTAGTGGTGAGCGGGGCCCAAGAGACCCAGTACTTC. The full variable domain, with the rest looked up from reference TRBV7-8 and TRBJ2-5, is GAGVSQSPRYKVAKRGQDVALRCDPISGHVSLFWYQQALGQGPEFLTYFQNEAQLDKSGLPSDRFFAERPEGSVSTLKIQRTQQEDSAVYLCASSLVVSGAQETQYFGPGTRLLVL.

This clone came up once. The chain is built from TRBV28 and TRBJ1-5; D is ambiguous. Trimming left V 8 bases short and J 0 bases short, with 17 bases between. The germline CDR1 and CDR2 sequences are MDHEN and SYDVKM. The CDR3 covers 16 residues. CDR3 nucleotide sequence: TGTGCCAGCTGCCTTCTCTCGGGGAATAGCAATCAGCCCCAGCATTTT. Amino acids: CASCLLSGNSNQPQHF.